These 6 T cell receptor beta chains were all obtained from the same sample, sequenced in a study of spatial heterogeneity in lung cancer. TCRdb called the 5' RACE reads again in MiXCR, with one record for every CDR3 protein. Found here are 30,000 to 45,000 distinct CDR3 sequences, 6.5% to 9.5% of them singletons; the top ten hold 28%. Time point indicated: sample taken at primary tumor resection. Sequenced here: PBMCs, sampled at surgery. These TCRs come from a male donor with early-stage non-small cell lung cancer.

This clonotype has ten or more counts. This chain joins TRBV4-2 and TRBJ2-7, with D unclear. Germline assignment: CDR1 LGHNA and CDR2 YNFKEQ. Trimming stripped 1 base from V and 5 bases from J, with 18 bases between. CDR3 size: 16 residues. CDR3 protein: CASSQAAKGIRDEQYF. The CDR3 DNA follows: TGTGCCAGCAGCCAAGCTGCCAAGGGAATCCGGGACGAGCAGTACTTC.

This clonotype showed up many times. The chain has TRBV7-9 and TRBJ2-7, with TRBD2 matching over 13 bases. The length of the CDR3 is 16 residues. Per the germline V gene, CDR1 is SEHNR and CDR2 is FQNEAQ (reference sequence). Unmatched junction bases numbered 10, after V lost 4 bases and J lost 7 bases. The CDR3 DNA sequence: TGTGCCAGCAGCTCCGAACTAGCGGGAGGGCTAAAAGAGCAGTACGTC. This gives the protein CASSSELAGGLKEQYV.

Ten or more counts support this clonotype. This chain links TRBV20-1 with TRBJ2-3; no definite D call. This CDR3 has 12 amino acids. The germline V gene encodes CDR1 DFQATT and CDR2 SNEGSKA (reference sequence). The V gene lost 3 bases and the J gene lost 1 base, with 5 bases spanning the gap. The CDR3 nucleotides are TGCAGTGCTAGCCCGGGCACAGATACGCAGTATTTT. This sequence encodes CSASPGTDTQYF.

For this clonotype: One base away lies a much larger clone, so this may be a sequencing read error. The chain uses TRBV11-1 and TRBJ2-1; perhaps TRBD1 as D (6 bases). CDR3 size: 13 residues. Germline assignment: CDR1 SGHAT and CDR2 FQDESV (reference sequence). CDR3 in amino acids: CATAIWGRNERFF. The CDR3 DNA follows: TGTGCCACCGCTATTTGGGGGCGCAATGAGCGGTTCTTC.

There are many counts of this clonotype. The DNA of the CDR3 is TGCAGTGCTAGGCGGGGAAGCACTGAAGCTTTCTTT. Translating it yields CSARRGSTEAFF. The chain joins TRBV20-1 to TRBJ1-1; D is undetermined. The CDR3 sequence is 12 residues long. V was pared by 3 bases and J by 4 bases, with 9 bases between. Germline CDR1 reads DFQATT; CDR2 reads SNEGSKA (reference sequence).

This clonotype was observed at least ten times. The chain recombines TRBV27 with TRBJ2-3; D remains unclear. The CDR3 runs 13 residues. Trimming removed 5 bases at V and 10 bases at J, with 16 bases between. Germline V gene data show CDR1 as MNHEY and CDR2 as SMNVEV (reference sequence). This chain's CDR3 is CASSDVAVAAQYF. DNA of the CDR3: TGTGCCAGCAGTGACGTAGCTGTGGCGGCGCAGTATTTT.